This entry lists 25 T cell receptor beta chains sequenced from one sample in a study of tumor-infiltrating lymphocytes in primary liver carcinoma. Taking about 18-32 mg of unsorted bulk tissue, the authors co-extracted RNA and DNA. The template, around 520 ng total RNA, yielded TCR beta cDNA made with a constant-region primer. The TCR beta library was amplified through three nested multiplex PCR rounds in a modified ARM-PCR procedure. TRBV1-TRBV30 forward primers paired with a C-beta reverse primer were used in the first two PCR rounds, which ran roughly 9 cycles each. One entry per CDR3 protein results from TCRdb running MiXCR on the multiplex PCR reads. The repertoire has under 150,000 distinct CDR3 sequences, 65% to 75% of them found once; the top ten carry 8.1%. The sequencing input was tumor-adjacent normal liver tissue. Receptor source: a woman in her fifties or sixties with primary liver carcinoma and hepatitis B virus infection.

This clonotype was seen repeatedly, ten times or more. The CDR3 nucleotides read TGCGCCAGCAGCCAAGATCGGGGGTTCGGAAACACCATATATTTT. This encodes CASSQDRGFGNTIYF. The chain couples TRBV4-1 to TRBJ1-3, with D maybe TRBD1 (5 bases). V was shortened by 0 bases and J by 4 bases, with 10 bases between the two germline ends. This CDR3 comprises 15 residues. CDR1 is MGHRA, CDR2 YSYEKL, per germline.

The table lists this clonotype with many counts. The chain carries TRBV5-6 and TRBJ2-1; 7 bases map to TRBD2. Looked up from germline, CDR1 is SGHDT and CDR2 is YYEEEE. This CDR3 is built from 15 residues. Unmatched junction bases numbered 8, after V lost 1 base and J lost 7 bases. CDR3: CASSLQAGPENEQFF. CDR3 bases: TGTGCCAGCAGCTTGCAAGCGGGGCCCGAGAATGAGCAGTTCTTC. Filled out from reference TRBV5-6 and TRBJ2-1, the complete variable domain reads DAGVTQSPTHLIKTRGQQVTLRCSPKSGHDTVSWYQQALGQGPQFIFQYYEEEERQRGNFPDRFSGHQFPNYSSELNVNALLLGDSALYLCASSLQAGPENEQFFGPGTRLTVL.

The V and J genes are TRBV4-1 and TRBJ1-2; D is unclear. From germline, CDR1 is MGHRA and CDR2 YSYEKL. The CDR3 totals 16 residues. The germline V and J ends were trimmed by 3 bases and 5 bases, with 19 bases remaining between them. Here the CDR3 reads CASSHDNGELGYGYTF. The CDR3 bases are TGCGCCAGCAGCCATGATAATGGCGAGTTGGGGTATGGCTACACCTTC.

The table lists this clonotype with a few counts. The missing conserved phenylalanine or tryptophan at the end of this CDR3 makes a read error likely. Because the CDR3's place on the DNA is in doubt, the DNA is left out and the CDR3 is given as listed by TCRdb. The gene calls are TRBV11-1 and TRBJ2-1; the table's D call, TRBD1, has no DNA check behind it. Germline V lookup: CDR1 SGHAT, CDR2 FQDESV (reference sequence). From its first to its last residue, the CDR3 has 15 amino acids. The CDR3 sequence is CVSSLGGTTYNEQIL.

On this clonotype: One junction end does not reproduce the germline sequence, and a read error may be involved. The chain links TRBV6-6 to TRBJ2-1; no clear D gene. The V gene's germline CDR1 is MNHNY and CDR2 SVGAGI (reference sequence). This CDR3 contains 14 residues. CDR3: CASTHESSYNEQFF. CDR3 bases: TGTGCCAGCACCCATGAGAGTTCCTACAACGAGCAGTTCTTC.

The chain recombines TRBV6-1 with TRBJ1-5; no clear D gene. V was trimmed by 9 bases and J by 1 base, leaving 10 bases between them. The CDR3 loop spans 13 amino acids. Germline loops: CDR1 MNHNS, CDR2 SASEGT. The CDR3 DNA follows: TGTGCCAGTAGAGAGCCGAGCAATCAGCCCCAGCATTTT. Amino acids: CASREPSNQPQHF.

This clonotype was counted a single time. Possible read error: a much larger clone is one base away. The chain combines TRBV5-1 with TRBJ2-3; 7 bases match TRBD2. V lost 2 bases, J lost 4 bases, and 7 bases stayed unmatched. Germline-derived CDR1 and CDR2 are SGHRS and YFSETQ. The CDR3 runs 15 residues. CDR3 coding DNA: TGCGCCAGCAGCTTCAGCGGGAAATGCGCAGATACGCAGTATTTT. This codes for CASSFSGKCADTQYF.

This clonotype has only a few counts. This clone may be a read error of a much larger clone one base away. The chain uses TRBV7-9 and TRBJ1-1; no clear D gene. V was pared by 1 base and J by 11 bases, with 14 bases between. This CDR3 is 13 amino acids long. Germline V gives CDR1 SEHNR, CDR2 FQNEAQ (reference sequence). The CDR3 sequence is CASSLEQNSDAFF. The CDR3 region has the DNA TGTGCCAGCAGCTTAGAACAGAATAGTGATGCTTTCTTT.

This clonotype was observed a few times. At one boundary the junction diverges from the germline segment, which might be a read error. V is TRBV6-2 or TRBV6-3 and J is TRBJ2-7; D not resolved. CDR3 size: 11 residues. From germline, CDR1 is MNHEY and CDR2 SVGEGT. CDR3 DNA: TGTCCCAGCAGTTACATCTACGAGCAGTACTTC. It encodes CPSSYIYEQYF.

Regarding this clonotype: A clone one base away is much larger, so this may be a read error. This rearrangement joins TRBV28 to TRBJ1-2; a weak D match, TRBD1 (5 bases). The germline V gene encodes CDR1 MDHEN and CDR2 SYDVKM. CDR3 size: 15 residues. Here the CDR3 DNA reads TGTGCCGGCAGGGAACCGGGACTCGGGGGGAAAGGCTACACCTTC. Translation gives CAGREPGLGGKGYTF.

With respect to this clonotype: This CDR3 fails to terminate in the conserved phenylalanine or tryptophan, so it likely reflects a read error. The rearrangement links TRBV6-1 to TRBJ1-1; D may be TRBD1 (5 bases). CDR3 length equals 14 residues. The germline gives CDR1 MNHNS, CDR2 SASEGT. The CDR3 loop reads CANSVRDPNTEAFL. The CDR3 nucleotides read TGTGCCAACAGTGTTAGGGACCCGAACACTGAAGCTTTCTTA.

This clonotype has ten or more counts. The CDR3: CASSLGRDNEQFF. DNA of the CDR3: TGTGCCAGCAGTTTGGGCAGGGACAATGAGCAGTTCTTC. The chain carries TRBV28 and TRBJ2-1; perhaps TRBD1 as D (5 bases). The germline CDR1 and CDR2 sequences are MDHEN and SYDVKM. The CDR3 spans 13 residues. Trimming cost V 3 bases and J 5 bases, with 8 bases left between them.

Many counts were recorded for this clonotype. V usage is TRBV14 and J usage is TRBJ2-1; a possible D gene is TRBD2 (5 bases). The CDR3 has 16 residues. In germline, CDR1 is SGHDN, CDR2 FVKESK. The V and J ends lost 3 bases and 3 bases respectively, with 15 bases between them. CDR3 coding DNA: TGTGCCAGCAGCCATCGCAGCGGTACCGTCTACAATGAGCAGTTCTTC. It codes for CASSHRSGTVYNEQFF.

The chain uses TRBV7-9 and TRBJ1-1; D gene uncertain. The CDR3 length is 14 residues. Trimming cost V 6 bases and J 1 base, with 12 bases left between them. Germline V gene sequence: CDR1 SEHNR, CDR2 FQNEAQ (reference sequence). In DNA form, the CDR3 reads TGTGCCAGCAGGCCCCGGACGGGGAACACTGAAGCTTTCTTT. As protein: CASRPRTGNTEAFF.

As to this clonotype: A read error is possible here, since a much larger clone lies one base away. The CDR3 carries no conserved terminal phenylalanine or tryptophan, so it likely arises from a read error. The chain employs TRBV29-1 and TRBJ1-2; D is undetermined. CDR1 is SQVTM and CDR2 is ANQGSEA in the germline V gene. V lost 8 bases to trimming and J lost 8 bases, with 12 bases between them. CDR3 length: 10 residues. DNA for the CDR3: TGCAGCACGACCGAAGTCGGCTACACCTCC. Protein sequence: CSTTEVGYTS.

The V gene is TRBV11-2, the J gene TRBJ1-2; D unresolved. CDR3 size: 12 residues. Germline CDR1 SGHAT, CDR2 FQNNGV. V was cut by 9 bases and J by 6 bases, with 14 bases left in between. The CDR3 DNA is TGTGCCAGTATCTTAACCCAGGATGGCTACACCTTC. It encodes CASILTQDGYTF.

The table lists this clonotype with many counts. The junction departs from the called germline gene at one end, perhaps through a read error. CDR3 amino acids: CASSPGTSGDPYQHF. In nucleotides, the CDR3 is TGCGCCAGCAGCCCCGGGACTAGCGGGGACCCTTACCAGCACTTC. The chain joins TRBV5-1 to TRBJ2-7; 13 bases are shared with TRBD2. The germline CDR1 and CDR2 sequences are SGHRS and YFSETQ. This CDR3 region has 15 residues. Full variable domain (remainder filled in from reference TRBV5-1 and TRBJ2-7): KAGVTQTPRYLIKTRGQQVTLSCSPISGHRSVSWYQQTPGQGLQFLFEYFSETQRNKGNFPGRFSGRQFSNSRSEMNVSTLELGDSALYLCASSPGTSGDPYQHFGPGTRLTVT.

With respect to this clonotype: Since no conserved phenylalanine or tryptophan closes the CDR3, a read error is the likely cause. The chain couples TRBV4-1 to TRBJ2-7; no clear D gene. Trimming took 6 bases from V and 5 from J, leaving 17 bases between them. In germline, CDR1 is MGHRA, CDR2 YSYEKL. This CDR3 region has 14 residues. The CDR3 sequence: CASSRGGSRDEQYL. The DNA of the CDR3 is TGCGCCAGCAGTCGTGGCGGTAGTAGAGACGAGCAGTACCTC.

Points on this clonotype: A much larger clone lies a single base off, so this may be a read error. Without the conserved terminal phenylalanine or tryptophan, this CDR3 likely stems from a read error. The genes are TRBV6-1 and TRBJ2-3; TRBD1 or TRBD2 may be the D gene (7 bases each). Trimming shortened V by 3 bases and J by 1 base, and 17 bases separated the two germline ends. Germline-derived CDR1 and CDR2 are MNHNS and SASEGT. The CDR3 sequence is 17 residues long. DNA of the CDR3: TGTGCCAGCAGTGAGAGGACAGGCGGGAGTGGCACAGATACGCAGTATTAT. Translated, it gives CASSERTGGSGTDTQYY.

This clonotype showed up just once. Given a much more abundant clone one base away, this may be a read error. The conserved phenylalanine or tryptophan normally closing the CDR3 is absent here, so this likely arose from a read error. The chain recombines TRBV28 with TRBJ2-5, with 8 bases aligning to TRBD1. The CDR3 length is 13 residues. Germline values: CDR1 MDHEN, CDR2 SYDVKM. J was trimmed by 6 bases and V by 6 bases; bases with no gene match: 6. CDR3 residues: CASSPGGGKTQYL. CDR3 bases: TGTGCCAGCAGCCCAGGGGGCGGAAAGACCCAGTACCTC.

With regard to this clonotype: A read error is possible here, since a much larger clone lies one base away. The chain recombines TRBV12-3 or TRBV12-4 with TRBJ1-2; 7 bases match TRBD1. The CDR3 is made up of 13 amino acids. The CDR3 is CASSYDRARGCTF. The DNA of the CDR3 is TGTGCCAGCAGCTACGACAGGGCGCGTGGCTGCACCTTC.

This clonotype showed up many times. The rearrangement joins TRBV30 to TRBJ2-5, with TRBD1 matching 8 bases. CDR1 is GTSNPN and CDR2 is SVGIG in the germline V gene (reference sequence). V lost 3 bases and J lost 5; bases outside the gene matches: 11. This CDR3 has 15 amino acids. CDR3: CAWRPPRGRKETQYF. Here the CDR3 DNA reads TGTGCCTGGAGACCCCCCAGGGGGCGGAAGGAGACCCAGTACTTC. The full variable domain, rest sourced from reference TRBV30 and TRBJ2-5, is SQTIHQWPATLVQPVGSPLSLECTVEGTSNPNLYWYRQAAGRGLQLLFYSVGIGQISSEVPQNLSASRPQDRQFILSSKKLLLSDSGFYLCAWRPPRGRKETQYFGPGTRLLVL.

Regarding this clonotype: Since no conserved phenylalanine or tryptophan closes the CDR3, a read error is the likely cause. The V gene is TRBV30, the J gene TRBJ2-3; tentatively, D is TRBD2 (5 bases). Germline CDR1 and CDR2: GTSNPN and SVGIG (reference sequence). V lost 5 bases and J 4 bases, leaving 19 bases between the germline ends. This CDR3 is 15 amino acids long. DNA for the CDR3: TGTGCCTGGCAACCGGGATTAGCACGCGCAGATACGCAGTATCTT. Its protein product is CAWQPGLARADTQYL.

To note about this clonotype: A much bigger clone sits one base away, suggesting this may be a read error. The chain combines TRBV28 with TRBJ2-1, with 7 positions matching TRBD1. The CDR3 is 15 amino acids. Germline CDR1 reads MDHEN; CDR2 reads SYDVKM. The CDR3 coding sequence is TGTGCCAGCAGTCCACCGACAGGGATCTACACTGAGCACTTCTTC. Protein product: CASSPPTGIYTEHFF.

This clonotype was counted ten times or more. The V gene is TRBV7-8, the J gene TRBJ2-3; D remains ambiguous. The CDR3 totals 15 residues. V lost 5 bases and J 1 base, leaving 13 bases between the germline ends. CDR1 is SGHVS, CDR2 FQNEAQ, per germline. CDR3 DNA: TGTGCCAGCAGCCGCGACTTGGGCGGCACAGATACGCAGTATTTT. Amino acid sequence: CASSRDLGGTDTQYF.